Listed below are T cell receptor beta chains from one sample, sequenced in a study of cytomegalovirus exposure and HLA in healthy donors. Produced via immunoSEQ multiplex PCR; TCRdb's table is partial and in-frame only. This sample has around 160,000 clones; 80% to 90% occur once, and the top ten carry 7.5% to 10%. Sequencing used PBMCs. The receptors were sampled from a man between 18 and 35 years old in good health and CMV-seropositive. Both conserved end residues are part of each CDR3. The order of the fields is V gene, J gene, clone size, D gene, CDR3 protein, CDR3 DNA. D genes are given only for firm matches. Some rows mark clone size as missing; the rest say once, few, many or name a class of expanded clone.

TRBV27	TRBJ1-2	NA	TRBD1	CASSYRGRNYGYTF	TGTGCCAGCAGTTATAGGGGGCGCAACTATGGCTACACCTTC
TRBV5-1	TRBJ1-2	NA	NA	CASSQTTGLGGYTF	TGCGCCAGCAGCCAAACGACAGGCCTCGGGGGCTACACCTTC
TRBV4-1	TRBJ1-2	NA	NA	CASSQDMNYGYTF	TGCGCCAGCAGCCAAGACATGAACTATGGCTACACCTTC
TRBV10-1	TRBJ2-3	NA	NA	CASSGAFTDTQYF	TGCGCCAGCAGTGGAGCCTTCACAGATACGCAGTATTTT
TRBV4-1	TRBJ2-1	NA	TRBD2	CASSQVLPRQRGEQFF	TGCGCCAGCAGCCAAGTGCTGCCTAGACAGCGGGGGGAGCAGTTCTTC
TRBV4-1	TRBJ2-7	NA	NA	CASSQVKTVYEQYF	TGCGCCAGCAGCCAAGTCAAGACTGTCTACGAGCAGTACTTC
TRBV6-5	TRBJ2-3	NA	TRBD2	CASSASGGAGDTQYF	TGTGCCAGCAGTGCAAGCGGGGGGGCCGGAGATACGCAGTATTTT
TRBV6-1	TRBJ1-4	NA	NA	CASSDHWASNEKLFF	TGTGCCAGCAGTGATCACTGGGCGTCTAATGAAAAACTGTTTTTT
TRBV29-1	TRBJ2-1	NA	TRBD2	CSVGNSGGANGEQFF	TGCAGCGTTGGGAATAGCGGGGGGGCGAACGGTGAGCAGTTCTTC
TRBV9	TRBJ2-1	NA	TRBD2	CASSVVVAGYNEQFF	TGTGCCAGCAGCGTAGTTGTAGCGGGGTACAATGAGCAGTTCTTC
TRBV6-1	TRBJ2-5	NA	TRBD1	CASSVGQAKETQYF	TGTGCCAGCAGTGTCGGACAGGCGAAAGAGACCCAGTACTTC
TRBV6-1	TRBJ2-2	NA	NA	CASRAGALVGELFF	TGTGCCAGCAGGGCAGGGGCCTTGGTGGGGGAGCTGTTTTTT
TRBV7-9	TRBJ1-1	NA	TRBD1	CASVRRPGTGGGEAFF	TGTGCCAGCGTCCGCCGGCCCGGGACAGGGGGCGGGGAAGCTTTCTTT
TRBV7-8	TRBJ2-3	NA	NA	CASFTGPDTQYF	TGTGCCAGCTTTACAGGCCCAGATACGCAGTATTTT
TRBV28	TRBJ2-7	few	NA	CASILERGSYEQYF	TGTGCCAGCATCCTGGAGCGAGGGTCCTACGAGCAGTACTTC
TRBV5-1	TRBJ2-7	NA	TRBD2	CASSLEAGVGYEQYF	TGCGCCAGCAGCTTGGAGGCGGGGGTGGGATACGAGCAGTACTTC
TRBV7-9	TRBJ1-3	NA	TRBD1	CASSSGQGDGNTIYF	TGTGCCAGCAGCTCGGGACAGGGTGATGGAAACACCATATATTTT
TRBV7-9	TRBJ1-1	few	NA	CASRSDSKAEAFF	TGTGCCAGCAGGTCCGACTCCAAGGCTGAAGCTTTCTTT
TRBV6-6	TRBJ2-7	NA	TRBD1	CASSMDRSEQYF	TGTGCCAGCAGTATGGACAGGTCCGAGCAGTACTTC
TRBV7-2	TRBJ2-1	NA	TRBD1	CASSSGQHNEQFF	TGTGCCAGCAGCTCGGGACAGCACAATGAGCAGTTCTTC
TRBV6-5	TRBJ2-7	NA	NA	CASSYSISGVLYEQYF	TGTGCCAGCAGTTACTCGATATCAGGGGTACTCTACGAGCAGTACTTC
TRBV5-1	TRBJ2-5	NA	TRBD2	CASSLAGLAGEETQYF	TGCGCCAGCAGCTTGGCCGGACTAGCGGGGGAAGAGACCCAGTACTTC
TRBV2	TRBJ1-1	NA	TRBD1	CASSERGQGADEAFF	TGTGCCAGCAGTGAAAGGGGGCAGGGGGCAGATGAAGCTTTCTTT
TRBV4-1	TRBJ2-2	NA	NA	CASSQGQVAGELFF	TGCGCCAGCAGCCAAGGACAGGTTGCCGGGGAGCTGTTTTTT
TRBV30	TRBJ1-5	NA	TRBD1	CALSDRNQPQHF	TGTGCCCTTTCGGACAGGAATCAGCCCCAGCATTTT
TRBV18	TRBJ1-5	NA	TRBD1	CASSPDRVSGSNQPQHF	TGTGCCAGCTCACCGGACAGGGTTTCAGGGAGCAATCAGCCCCAGCATTTT
TRBV5-1	TRBJ2-1	NA	NA	CASSLGLVPYNEQFF	TGCGCCAGCAGCTTGGGACTAGTGCCCTACAATGAGCAGTTCTTC
TRBV11-2	TRBJ1-3	NA	NA	CASSFPFARETGNTIYF	TGTGCCAGCAGCTTCCCGTTTGCCCGGGAGACTGGAAACACCATATATTTT
TRBV23-1	TRBJ1-1	NA	NA	CAHRRVTEAFF	TGCGCCCACCGCCGGGTCACTGAAGCTTTCTTT
TRBV19	TRBJ1-6	NA	NA	CASSIAGGFNSPLHF	TGTGCCAGTAGTATAGCCGGGGGATTTAATTCACCCCTCCACTTT
TRBV4-3	TRBJ2-5	NA	TRBD2	CASSHGTSGGAHKETQYF	TGCGCCAGCAGCCACGGGACTAGCGGGGGGGCCCATAAAGAGACCCAGTACTTC
TRBV6-5	TRBJ2-7	NA	NA	CASSFDMGEQYF	TGTGCCAGCAGTTTCGACATGGGCGAGCAGTACTTC
TRBV15	TRBJ2-5	NA	NA	CATSRVADRQETQYF	TGTGCCACCAGCAGAGTGGCTGACAGACAAGAGACCCAGTACTTC
TRBV19	TRBJ1-6	NA	TRBD1	CASNSPNRGYSPLHF	TGTGCCAGTAACAGTCCTAACAGGGGTTATTCACCCCTCCACTTT
TRBV18	TRBJ1-3	once	NA	CASSPGQGGSGNTIYF	TGTGCCAGCTCACCAGGGCAGGGTGGCTCTGGAAACACCATATATTTT
TRBV19	TRBJ1-5	NA	TRBD1	CASSTHWTGTGDYSNQPQHF	TGTGCCAGTAGTACTCATTGGACCGGGACAGGGGATTATAGCAATCAGCCCCAGCATTTT
TRBV4-3	TRBJ1-2	few	NA	CASSQEGRGIHGYTF	TGCGCCAGCAGCCAAGAGGGGAGAGGGATCCATGGCTACACCTTC
TRBV7-9	TRBJ1-5	NA	TRBD1	CASSLGLGTGGNQPQHF	TGTGCCAGCAGCTTAGGGCTTGGGACAGGGGGCAATCAGCCCCAGCATTTT
TRBV9	TRBJ2-5	NA	NA	CASSVFPGETQYF	TGTGCCAGCAGCGTGTTCCCCGGGGAGACCCAGTACTTC
TRBV7-9	TRBJ1-2	NA	NA	CASSATKGGQDGYTF	TGTGCCAGCAGCGCGACAAAGGGGGGGCAGGATGGCTACACCTTC
TRBV19	TRBJ2-3	NA	NA	CASSMTGDTQYF	TGTGCCAGTAGTATGACGGGTGATACGCAGTATTTT
TRBV9	TRBJ1-2	once	TRBD1	CASSATGGYGYTF	TGTGCCAGCAGCGCGACAGGGGGGTACGGCTACACCTTC
TRBV7-8	TRBJ1-1	NA	NA	CASSFRRVGTEAFF	TGTGCCAGCAGCTTTCGCAGGGTGGGCACTGAAGCTTTCTTT
TRBV5-4	TRBJ1-3	NA	NA	CASRATGAGNTIYF	TGTGCCAGCAGGGCGACAGGAGCGGGAAACACCATATATTTT
TRBV19	TRBJ2-3	NA	TRBD2	CASSPGLAGGEADTQYF	TGTGCCAGTAGTCCCGGACTAGCGGGGGGCGAGGCAGATACGCAGTATTTT
TRBV4-3	TRBJ2-7	NA	NA	CASSQVSSGDTYEQYF	TGCGCCAGCAGCCAAGTGAGCAGCGGTGATACCTACGAGCAGTACTTC